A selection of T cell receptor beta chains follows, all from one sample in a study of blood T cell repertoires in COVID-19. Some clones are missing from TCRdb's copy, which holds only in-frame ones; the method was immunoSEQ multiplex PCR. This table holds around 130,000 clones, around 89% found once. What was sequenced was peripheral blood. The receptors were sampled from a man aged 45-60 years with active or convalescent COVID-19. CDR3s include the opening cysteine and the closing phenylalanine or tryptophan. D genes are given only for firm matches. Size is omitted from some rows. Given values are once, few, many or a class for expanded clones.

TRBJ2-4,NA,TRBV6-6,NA,TGTGCCAGCAGACCTAGCGAGGTTTCCAAAAACATTCAGTACTTC,CASRPSEVSKNIQYF
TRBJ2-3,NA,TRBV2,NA,TGTGCCAGCAACGAAAGGGGCCAACCGGGCCCGGGTGGAGATACGCAGTATTTT,CASNERGQPGPGGDTQYF
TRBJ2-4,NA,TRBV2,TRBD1,TGTGCCAGCAGTCTCTCTACGGGACAGGGTAACATTCAGTACTTC,CASSLSTGQGNIQYF
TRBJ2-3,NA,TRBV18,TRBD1,TGTGCCAGCTCCCCGGGTTTTACAGGGGTCGCAGATACGCAGTATTTT,CASSPGFTGVADTQYF
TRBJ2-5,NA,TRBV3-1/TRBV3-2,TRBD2,TGTGCCAGCACCCCGCGACTAGGACTAGCGGAGCAAGAGACCCAGTACTTC,CASTPRLGLAEQETQYF
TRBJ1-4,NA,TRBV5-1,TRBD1,TGCGCCAGCAGCATGGGACAGGGGGAGGAAAAACTGTTTTTT,CASSMGQGEEKLFF
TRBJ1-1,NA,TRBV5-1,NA,TGCGCCAGCAGCTTTGGAGATGAAGCTTTCTTT,CASSFGDEAFF
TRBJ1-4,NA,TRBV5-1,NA,TGCGCCAGCAGCTTGACAGCAACTAATGAAAAACTGTTTTTT,CASSLTATNEKLFF
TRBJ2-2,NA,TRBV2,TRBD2,TGTGCCAGCAGTGTTCTCGCGGGAGATAATGCCGGGGAGCTGTTTTTT,CASSVLAGDNAGELFF
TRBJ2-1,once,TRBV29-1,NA,TGCAGCGTTGTAGCGTCAGGGGCTCAAAATGAGCAGTTCTTC,CSVVASGAQNEQFF
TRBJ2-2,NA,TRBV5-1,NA,TGCGCCAGCAGCCCCTACGGACAAGACACCGGGGAGCTGTTTTTT,CASSPYGQDTGELFF
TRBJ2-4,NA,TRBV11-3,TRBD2,TGTGCCAGCAGCTTAGATTGGGCCGGGAGGGCCGGAAACATTCAGTACTTC,CASSLDWAGRAGNIQYF
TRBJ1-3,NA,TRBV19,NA,TGTGCCAGTAGTATAGGGGCAACTGGAAACACCATATATTTT,CASSIGATGNTIYF
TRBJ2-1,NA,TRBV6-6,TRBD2,TGTGCCAGCAGAACTAGCGGGATATACAATGAGCAGTTCTTC,CASRTSGIYNEQFF
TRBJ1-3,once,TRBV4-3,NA,TGCGCCAGCAGCCAAGATGCAGGGGCGGGTGGAAACACCATATATTTT,CASSQDAGAGGNTIYF
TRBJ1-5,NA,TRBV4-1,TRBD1,TGCGCCAGCAGCCACCGGGACAGGGGGTTCTTCAATAGCAATCAGCCCCAGCATTTT,CASSHRDRGFFNSNQPQHF
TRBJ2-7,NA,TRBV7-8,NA,TGTGCCAGCAGCTTAGCTGTTAGCGATACCTACGAGCAGTACTTC,CASSLAVSDTYEQYF
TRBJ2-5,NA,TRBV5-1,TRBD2,TGCGCCAGCAGCTTGTCCAGCGGGGAAGAAGAGACCCAGTACTTC,CASSLSSGEEETQYF
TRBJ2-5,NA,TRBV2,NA,TGTGCCAGCAGTCCCCAGGGGGAGACCCAGTACTTC,CASSPQGETQYF
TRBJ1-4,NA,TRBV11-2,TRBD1,TGTGCCAGCAGCTTAGCGGGACAGGGTAATGAAAAACTGTTTTTT,CASSLAGQGNEKLFF
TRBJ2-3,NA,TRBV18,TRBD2,TGTGCCAGCTCACAGACTACTAGCGGTCGTATGGGAGATACGCAGTATTTT,CASSQTTSGRMGDTQYF
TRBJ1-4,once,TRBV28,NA,TGTGCCAGCAGCCGTACAGGGTTCGGTGAAAAACTGTTTTTT,CASSRTGFGEKLFF
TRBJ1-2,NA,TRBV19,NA,TGTGCCAGTAAAGCCCGGGGGATGATAGACTATGGCTACACCTTC,CASKARGMIDYGYTF
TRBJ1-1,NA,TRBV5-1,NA,TGCGCCAGCAGCTTTGAGGTACAGGGGAACACTGAAGCTTTCTTT,CASSFEVQGNTEAFF
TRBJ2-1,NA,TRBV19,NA,TGTGCCAGTAGTATTCGGCGGTATGAGCAGTTCTTC,CASSIRRYEQFF
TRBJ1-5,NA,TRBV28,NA,TGTGCCAGCAGTCCCGACCGGGGGGCGCGAAGCAATCAGCCCCAGCATTTT,CASSPDRGARSNQPQHF
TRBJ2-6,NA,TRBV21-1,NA,TGTGCCAGCAGACGGGGCCAGGGGTTGGTACCTGGGGCCAACGTCCTGACTTTC,CASRRGQGLVPGANVLTF
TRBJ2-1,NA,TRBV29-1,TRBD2,TGCAGCGTTCCCTCTCGCGGGGGGCCCTACAATGAGCAGTTCTTC,CSVPSRGGPYNEQFF